These 6 T cell receptor beta chains were sequenced from one sample in a study of T cells in Graves' hyperthyroidism and ophthalmopathy. RNA transcripts provided the source from which TCR beta CDR3 regions were amplified. TCR CDR3 regions were first amplified by RT-PCR with HTBI primers. Via MiXCR, TCRdb re-called the multiplex PCR reads, giving one row per CDR3 protein. The top ten hold 17% of the sample, which has around 530,000 distinct CDR3 sequences, 17% seen once. Material for sequencing was blood. These receptors came from a woman younger than 35 with Graves' ophthalmopathy.

As DNA, the CDR3 is TGTGCCAGCAGTTCCGCCGGGACAGGATCCAATGGCTACACCTTC. Translated, it gives CASSSAGTGSNGYTF. The chain recombines TRBV6-9 with TRBJ1-2, with 8 bases aligning to TRBD1. V gave up 4 bases and J gave up 6 bases; unmatched junction bases: 10. The germline V gene has CDR1 MNHGY and CDR2 SVAAGI. The CDR3 spans 15 residues.

The rearrangement joins TRBV7-6 to TRBJ2-1; TRBD1 matches at 8 bases. Trimming took 5 bases from V and 8 from J; bases not matched to a gene: 11. Germline CDR1 reads SGHVS; CDR2 reads FNYEAQ. The CDR3 has 15 amino acids. The CDR3 DNA is TGTGCCAGCAGCGCAAGACAGGGGAATAGGGATGAGCAGTTCTTC. Its translation is CASSARQGNRDEQFF.

In its sample, this clonotype was seen many times. The CDR3 nucleotides are TGTGCCAGCAGCTCAGGGATGGGAGCTTTCTTT. It codes for CASSSGMGAFF. This chain links TRBV7-3 with TRBJ1-1, with a possible D match to TRBD1 (5 bases). CDR3 length: 11 residues. V was shortened by 4 bases and J by 10 bases, with 10 bases between the two germline ends. Germline assignment: CDR1 SGHTA and CDR2 FQGTGA.

This chain connects TRBV6-2 or TRBV6-3 to TRBJ2-7; D may be TRBD1 (6 bases). Germline CDR1 MNHEY, CDR2 SVGEGT. The V and J ends lost 7 bases and 0 bases respectively, with 16 bases between them. This CDR3 has 15 amino acids. The CDR3 spells CASISQGPLSYEQYF. CDR3 nucleotides: TGTGCCAGCATTTCGCAGGGGCCCCTCTCCTACGAGCAGTACTTC.

This chain joins TRBV7-9 and TRBJ2-2; D is perhaps TRBD2 (5 bases). The V and J ends lost 6 bases and 6 bases respectively, with 14 bases between them. The CDR3 runs to 14 residues. Per germline, CDR1 SEHNR and CDR2 FQNEAQ (reference sequence). CDR3 loop: CASRRAASPGELFF. The CDR3 DNA follows: TGTGCCAGCAGGCGAGCGGCCAGCCCCGGGGAGCTGTTTTTT.

This clonotype was recorded a few times. The chain carries TRBV7-2 and TRBJ2-5; D is perhaps TRBD2 (6 bases). Trimming removed 5 bases at V and 5 bases at J, with 18 bases between. Germline V gene lookup returns CDR1 SGHTA and CDR2 FQGNSA. The CDR3 has 15 amino acids. The CDR3 DNA sequence: TGTGCCAGCAGCCCGAACCCCGGAGGAGGGGAGACCCAGTACTTC. Translated: CASSPNPGGGETQYF.